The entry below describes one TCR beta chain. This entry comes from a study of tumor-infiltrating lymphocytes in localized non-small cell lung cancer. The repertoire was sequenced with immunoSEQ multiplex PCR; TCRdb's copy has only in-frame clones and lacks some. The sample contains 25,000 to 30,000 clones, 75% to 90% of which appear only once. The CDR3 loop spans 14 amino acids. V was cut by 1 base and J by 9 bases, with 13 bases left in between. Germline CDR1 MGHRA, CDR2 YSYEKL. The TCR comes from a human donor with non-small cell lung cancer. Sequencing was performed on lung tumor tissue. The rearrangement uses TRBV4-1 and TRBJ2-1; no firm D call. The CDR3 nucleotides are TGCGCCAGCAGCCAAGGAGAGGCGGATGCTGAGCAGTTCTTC. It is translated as CASSQGEADAEQFF.